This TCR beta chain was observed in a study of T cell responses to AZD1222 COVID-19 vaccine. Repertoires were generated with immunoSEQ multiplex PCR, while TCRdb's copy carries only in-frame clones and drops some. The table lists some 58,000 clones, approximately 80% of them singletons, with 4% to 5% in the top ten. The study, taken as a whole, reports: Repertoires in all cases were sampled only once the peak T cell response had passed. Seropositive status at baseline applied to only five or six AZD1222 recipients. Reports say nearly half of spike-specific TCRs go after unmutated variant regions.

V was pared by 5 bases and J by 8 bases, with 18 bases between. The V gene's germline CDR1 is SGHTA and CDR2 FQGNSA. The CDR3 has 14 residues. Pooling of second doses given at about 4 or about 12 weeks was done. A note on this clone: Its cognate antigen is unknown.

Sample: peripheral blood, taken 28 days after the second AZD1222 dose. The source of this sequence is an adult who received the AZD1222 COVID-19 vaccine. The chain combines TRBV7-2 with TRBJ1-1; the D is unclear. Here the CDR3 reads CASSNDWTAIEAFF. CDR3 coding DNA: TGTGCCAGCAGCAATGACTGGACGGCGATCGAAGCTTTCTTT.